Below, 15 T cell receptor beta chains from the same sample are listed, as sequenced in a study of shared clonotypes between healthy human individuals. Sequencing used immunoSEQ multiplex PCR; TCRdb keeps in-frame clones, though not all of them. The data hold more than 850,000 clones, with about 80% observed a single time. Specimen: memory CD4+ T cells from PBMCs. Subset of the sample: CD45RA-negative fraction. These receptors all stem from a man younger than 35 in good health. Some clones in this sample may be carry-over from other donors' samples.

This chain joins TRBV30 and TRBJ2-1, with TRBD2 matching 10 bases. J gave up 8 bases and V 3 bases, and 10 bases lay outside the gene matches. The CDR3 consists of 15 residues. Germline CDR1 GTSNPN, CDR2 SVGIG (reference sequence). The CDR3 protein is CAWRRASGSLDEQFF. For the CDR3, the DNA is TGTGCCTGGAGAAGGGCTAGCGGGAGTCTGGATGAGCAGTTCTTC.

With regard to this clone: Other DNA sequences of this sample code for an identical CDR3. This sequence joins TRBV18 and TRBJ2-3; D call uncertain. V was cut by 3 bases and J by 4 bases, with 2 bases left in between. This CDR3 is 11 amino acids long. Looked up from germline, CDR1 is KGHSH and CDR2 is LQKENI. The CDR3 sequence: CASSPSDTQYF. For the CDR3, the DNA is TGTGCCAGCTCACCGTCAGATACGCAGTATTTT.

This clone was seen more than once but under ten times. The chain is built from TRBV2 and TRBJ1-5; 7 nucleotides match TRBD1. The CDR3 has 13 residues. Germline V gene lookup returns CDR1 SNHLY and CDR2 FYNNEI. The V segment lost 6 bases and the J segment 5 bases; nucleotides outside the gene matches: 4. Written as DNA, the CDR3 is TGTGCCAGCAGGACAGGGCTTTATCAGCCCCAGCATTTT. Translating gives CASRTGLYQPQHF.

V is TRBV5-8 and J is TRBJ2-1; D ambiguous. The CDR3 has 16 amino acids. Per germline, CDR1 SGHTS and CDR2 YDEGEE. V was shortened by 4 bases and J by 4 bases, with 18 bases between the two germline ends. The CDR3 DNA reads TGTGCCAGCAGCGCTCTGTTACTGGGCGCATACAATGAGCAGTTCTTC. Translating it yields CASSALLLGAYNEQFF.

Points on this clone: In the same sample, other DNA sequences code for this CDR3. V and J are TRBV28 and TRBJ2-1; D is unclear. The CDR3 is made up of 11 amino acids. The V and J ends lost 8 bases and 3 bases respectively, with 5 bases between them. Germline values: CDR1 MDHEN, CDR2 SYDVKM. The CDR3 nucleotides are TGTGCCAGCCGGGTCTACAATGAGCAGTTCTTC. This translates into CASRVYNEQFF.

This clone was counted a single time. This chain uses TRBV28 with TRBJ2-2; 8 positions match TRBD2. The V segment lost 2 bases and the J segment 8 bases; nucleotides outside the gene matches: 7. From germline, CDR1 is MDHEN and CDR2 SYDVKM. This CDR3 region has 15 residues. The CDR3 loop is CASSLGSGGSGELFF. The CDR3, as DNA: TGTGCCAGCAGTTTAGGTTCGGGAGGGAGTGGGGAGCTGTTTTTT.

This clone was counted at least ten times. This sequence joins TRBV6-1 and TRBJ2-7; either TRBD1 or TRBD2 may supply D (5 bases each). CDR1 MNHNS and CDR2 SASEGT come from the germline V gene. This CDR3 comprises 13 residues. The V gene lost 8 bases and the J gene lost 0 bases, with 11 bases spanning the gap. CDR3 nucleotide sequence: TGTGCCAGCGGGGACGGTGACTCCTACGAGCAGTACTTC. This encodes CASGDGDSYEQYF.

The genes are TRBV7-9 and TRBJ1-4; tentatively, D is TRBD1 (5 bases). The length of the CDR3 is 14 residues. CDR1 and CDR2 from the germline V gene are SEHNR and FQNEAQ (reference sequence). V was trimmed by 1 base and J by 8 bases, leaving 11 bases between them. This chain's CDR3 is CASSLDGGVEKLFF. CDR3 in DNA: TGTGCCAGCAGCTTAGATGGGGGTGTCGAAAAACTGTTTTTT.

Comments on this clone: Within the sample, other DNA sequences also encode this same CDR3. CDR3 in DNA: TGTGCCAGCAGCGTTTTATTGAACACTGAAGCTTTCTTT. Its translation: CASSVLLNTEAFF. J is TRBJ1-1 and V is TRBV9; D not resolved. Germline V CDR1 and CDR2: SGDLS, YYNGEE. Trimming stripped 2 bases from V and 0 bases from J, with 5 bases between. The CDR3 sequence is 13 residues long.

This rearrangement joins TRBV7-8 to TRBJ2-7; 7 bases fit TRBD2. This CDR3 has 14 amino acids. V lost 5 bases and J lost 0; bases outside the gene matches: 4. The germline gives CDR1 SGHVS, CDR2 FQNEAQ. CDR3 nucleotides: TGTGCCAGCAGCGAGGGAGGGGACTCCTACGAGCAGTACTTC. Encoded protein: CASSEGGDSYEQYF. The full variable domain, completed using reference TRBV7-8 and TRBJ2-7, is GAGVSQSPRYKVAKRGQDVALRCDPISGHVSLFWYQQALGQGPEFLTYFQNEAQLDKSGLPSDRFFAERPEGSVSTLKIQRTQQEDSAVYLCASSEGGDSYEQYFGPGTRLTVT.

The rearrangement links TRBV5-1 to TRBJ2-5; perhaps TRBD1 as D (5 bases). The germline CDR1 and CDR2 sequences are SGHRS and YFSETQ. V lost 2 bases to trimming and J lost 5 bases, with 16 bases between them. The CDR3 runs to 15 residues. CDR3 sequence reads: CASSLAQALRETQYF. DNA of the CDR3: TGCGCCAGCAGCTTAGCACAGGCGTTGCGGGAGACCCAGTACTTC.

In its sample, this clone was seen once. The rearrangement uses TRBV5-1 and TRBJ1-2; maybe TRBD1 (5 bases). V was cut by 4 bases and J by 6 bases, with 16 bases left in between. This CDR3 comprises 14 residues. Germline loops: CDR1 SGHRS, CDR2 YFSETQ. The CDR3 spells CASSPGTEGHGYTF. Written as DNA, the CDR3 is TGCGCCAGCAGCCCAGGGACCGAGGGACATGGCTACACCTTC.

The chain uses TRBV4-2 and TRBJ2-7, with 9 bases aligning to TRBD2. With V trimmed by 1 base and J by 2 bases, 3 bases remained unmatched. Germline CDR1 is LGHNA and CDR2 is YNFKEQ. This CDR3 comprises 15 residues. CDR3 bases: TGTGCCAGCAGCCAAGGGACTAGCGATACCTACGAGCAGTACTTC. Protein product: CASSQGTSDTYEQYF.

J is TRBJ1-2 and V is TRBV10-3; unclear D gene. V lost 4 bases and J lost 3, with 9 bases in between. The length of the CDR3 is 13 residues. The germline gives CDR1 ENHRY, CDR2 SYGVKD. The CDR3 nucleotides are TGTGCCATCAGTGCCGGACGGGACTATGGCTACACCTTC. It yields the protein CAISAGRDYGYTF.

The chain uses TRBV6-6 and TRBJ1-1; D gene uncertain. The V and J ends lost 6 bases and 2 bases respectively, with 13 bases between them. Germline V gene lookup returns CDR1 MNHNY and CDR2 SVGAGI (reference sequence). CDR3 length: 14 amino acids. The CDR3 sequence is CASSPGPGNTEAFF. The DNA of the CDR3 is TGTGCCAGCAGCCCCGGACCGGGAAACACTGAAGCTTTCTTT.